One and the same sample provided the 18 T cell receptor beta chains below, sequenced in a study of response to subunit inactivated influenza vaccine. TCRdb redid the calling of the RT-PCR reads with MiXCR, one entry per CDR3 protein. The sample yields around 790,000 distinct CDR3 sequences, approximately 21% seen once. Material: PBMCs from blood, obtained approximately 5 days after vaccination. The receptor set was obtained from a middle-aged man who received an inactivated influenza vaccine.

This clonotype was picked up one time. V gene TRBV4-3 combines with J gene TRBJ1-2; D perhaps matches TRBD1 (6 bases). Trimming stripped 1 base from V and 5 bases from J, with 14 bases between. Germline V lookup: CDR1 LGHNA, CDR2 YSLEER. The CDR3 extends over 15 amino acids. As DNA, the CDR3 is TGCGCCAGCAGCCAAGCTGCAGGGGCGCAATATGGCTACACCTTC. This translates into CASSQAAGAQYGYTF.

This clonotype was seen more than once but under ten times. V and J are TRBV29-1 and TRBJ2-5; unclear D gene. This CDR3 spans 10 amino acids. V was cut by 5 bases and J by 10 bases, with 11 bases left in between. Germline V gene sequence: CDR1 SQVTM, CDR2 ANQGSEA. CDR3 in amino acids: CSVSQEYQYF. The CDR3 nucleotides read TGCAGCGTTTCCCAGGAGTACCAGTACTTC.

This chain connects TRBV6-2 or TRBV6-3 to TRBJ1-2, with TRBD1 as a possible D gene (5 bases). This CDR3 comprises 14 residues. Germline V gives CDR1 MNHEY, CDR2 SVGEGT. V gave up 0 bases and J gave up 9 bases, with 14 bases separating them. The CDR3 is CASSYSRPLGRYTF. Written as DNA, the CDR3 is TGTGCCAGCAGTTACTCGCGACCCCTGGGGCGCTACACCTTC.

This clonotype was counted a few times. The genes are TRBV7-9 and TRBJ2-7, with D perhaps TRBD1 (5 bases). V lost 5 bases, J lost 5 bases, and 19 bases lay in between. The CDR3 has 15 residues. The germline V gene encodes CDR1 SEHNR and CDR2 FQNEAQ (reference sequence). The CDR3 region is CASSPPTQGKNEQYF. The CDR3, as DNA: TGTGCCAGCAGCCCCCCCACGCAGGGCAAAAACGAGCAGTACTTC.

This clonotype was observed a handful of times. The chain recombines TRBV4-3 with TRBJ2-1; TRBD2 matches at 12 bases. CDR3 length equals 16 residues. V gave up 1 base and J gave up 10 bases; unmatched junction bases: 8. Germline V gene data show CDR1 as LGHNA and CDR2 as YSLEER. CDR3 in amino acids: CASSQAASGGAGEQFF. CDR3 bases: TGCGCCAGCAGCCAAGCGGCTAGCGGGGGGGCCGGGGAGCAGTTCTTC.

This clonotype occurred a few times. The chain employs TRBV29-1 and TRBJ1-3; D gene uncertain. Germline V CDR1 and CDR2: SQVTM, ANQGSEA. This CDR3 is 13 amino acids long. The CDR3 sequence: CRGLGSTGNTIYF. The CDR3 region has the DNA TGCAGGGGCTTGGGGTCTACTGGAAACACCATATATTTT.

This clonotype turned up a few times. This sequence joins TRBV9 and TRBJ2-3; the D gene is possibly TRBD1 (7 bases). This CDR3 comprises 15 residues. Trimming left V 0 bases short and J 5 bases short, with 13 bases between. Germline CDR1 is SGDLS and CDR2 is YYNGEE. The CDR3 loop is CASSVENRGGDTQYF. The CDR3 nucleotides read TGTGCCAGCAGCGTAGAGAACAGGGGAGGAGATACGCAGTATTTT.

CDR3 loop: CASSPSLEYEQYF. The CDR3 DNA sequence: TGTGCCAGCAGCCCGTCTCTGGAGTACGAGCAGTACTTC. The chain joins TRBV5-6 to TRBJ2-7; D is uncertain. The germline V gene has CDR1 SGHDT and CDR2 YYEEEE. V shed 4 bases and J shed 4 bases, with 12 bases lying between them. This CDR3 comprises 13 residues.

V gene TRBV27 combines with J gene TRBJ2-2; 7 nucleotides match TRBD1. This CDR3 has 19 amino acids. J gave up 2 bases and V 3 bases, and 15 bases lay outside the gene matches. Germline V gene lookup returns CDR1 MNHEY and CDR2 SMNVEV (reference sequence). In nucleotides, the CDR3 is TGTGCCAGCAGTTTCATAACTACAGGGGTCCTATTCAACACCGGGGAGCTGTTTTTT. Protein: CASSFITTGVLFNTGELFF.

A few counts support this clonotype. The chain carries TRBV19 and TRBJ1-1; D not resolved. V was pared by 5 bases and J by 4 bases, with 14 bases between. This CDR3 contains 14 residues. Per the germline V gene, CDR1 is LNHDA and CDR2 is SQIVND (reference sequence). The DNA of the CDR3 is TGTGCCAGTAGTCCAGGCTTCGGGAGCACTGAAGCTTTCTTT. This codes for CASSPGFGSTEAFF.

The genes are TRBV15 and TRBJ2-1, with D possibly being TRBD2 (6 bases). V was trimmed by 4 bases and J by 8 bases, leaving 12 bases between them. This CDR3 comprises 13 residues. CDR1 is LNHNV and CDR2 is YYDKDF in the germline V gene (reference sequence). The CDR3 here is CATSNRRADEQFF. The DNA of the CDR3 is TGTGCCACCAGCAACAGGAGGGCGGATGAGCAGTTCTTC.

A few counts support this clonotype. CDR3 DNA: TGCAGTGCTAGAGATTGGGGGACTAGCACAGATACGCAGTATTTT. Its protein product is CSARDWGTSTDTQYF. The chain combines TRBV20-1 with TRBJ2-3; perhaps TRBD2 as D (6 bases). CDR1 DFQATT and CDR2 SNEGSKA come from the germline V gene (reference sequence). Trimming shortened V by 0 bases and J by 0 bases, and 10 bases separated the two germline ends. This CDR3 is built from 15 residues.

This chain connects TRBV20-1 to TRBJ1-2, with D possibly being TRBD1 (6 bases). The CDR3 length is 17 residues. The V gene lost 6 bases and the J gene lost 0 bases, with 23 bases spanning the gap. In germline, CDR1 is DFQATT, CDR2 SNEGSKA (reference sequence). CDR3 protein: CSATGYLLELPNYGYTF. In nucleotides, the CDR3 is TGCAGTGCCACAGGGTATCTTTTAGAGTTACCTAACTATGGCTACACCTTC.

The chain carries TRBV2 and TRBJ2-5; 14 positions agree with TRBD2. The V gene's germline CDR1 is SNHLY and CDR2 FYNNEI. The CDR3 sequence is 14 residues long. Trimming cost V 8 bases and J 5 bases; bases outside gene matches: 4. CDR3 residues: CASGGLAGVETQYF. The CDR3 DNA is TGTGCCAGCGGGGGACTAGCGGGAGTGGAGACCCAGTACTTC.

In this sample, this clonotype turned up a few times. A much larger clone lies one base from this, so it may be a read error. This chain connects TRBV28 to TRBJ2-7, with 9 bases matching TRBD1. With 10 bases clipped from V and 2 bases from J, the junction kept 3 bases outside the gene matches. Germline values: CDR1 MDHEN, CDR2 SYDVKM. This CDR3 has 12 residues. The CDR3 loop is CATRQGAYEQYF. CDR3 in DNA: TGTGCCACCAGACAGGGGGCCTACGAGCAGTACTTC.

The genes are TRBV9 and TRBJ1-1; unclear D gene. Trimming removed 0 bases from V and 0 bases from J, with 6 bases in between. This CDR3 is 14 amino acids long. Germline CDR1 SGDLS, CDR2 YYNGEE. The CDR3 is CASSVVGMNTEAFF. Here the CDR3 DNA reads TGTGCCAGCAGCGTAGTTGGTATGAACACTGAAGCTTTCTTT.

Many counts were recorded for this clonotype. The chain links TRBV6-6 to TRBJ1-2, with D perhaps matching TRBD1 (5 bases). The CDR3 length is 13 residues. Germline V gene sequence: CDR1 MNHNY, CDR2 SVGAGI (reference sequence). Between the trimmed V and J ends, which lost 5 bases and 4 bases, there was a span of 11 bases. CDR3 in DNA: TGTGCCAGCAGTGCAGGGTCGGGCTATGGCTACACCTTC. Protein: CASSAGSGYGYTF.

The chain is built from TRBV7-9 and TRBJ2-7; D gene uncertain. The germline V and J ends were trimmed by 7 bases and 6 bases, with 16 bases remaining between them. Germline-derived CDR1 and CDR2 are SEHNR and FQNEAQ (reference sequence). The CDR3 length is 13 residues. The DNA for the CDR3 is TGTGCCAGCATGATAGCTCAAGAGGCCGAGCAGTACTTC. Its translation is CASMIAQEAEQYF.